This record concerns one TCR beta chain sequence. The ends were cut back, 5 bases at V and 0 bases at J, with 11 bases in the middle. Germline V CDR1 and CDR2: MNHEY, SVGAGI. The CDR3 has 15 amino acids. Original handling: Scientists estimated how many nucleated cells there were by amplifying reference gene primers. Only in-frame clones appear in the TCRdb table, and some are missing; sequencing was by immunoSEQ multiplex PCR. For V, J and clone size, that table is used; D and trimming come from the DNA. In the table there are roughly 49,000 clones, over 75% of which are singletons. The sample comes from a study of blood T cell repertoires in COVID-19. The overall study: The United States, Italy and Spain provided the acute and convalescent COVID-19 samples. T cells, B-cell-depleted T cells, or PBMCs supplied cDNA or gDNA.

Sequencing input: peripheral blood. The chain is built from TRBV6-5 and TRBJ1-3; D ambiguous. The receptor comes from a man aged 50 to 59 with active COVID-19. CDR3 residues: CASSPGLASGNTIYF. The CDR3 nucleotides are TGTGCCAGCAGTCCCGGACTGGCCTCTGGAAACACCATATATTTT.